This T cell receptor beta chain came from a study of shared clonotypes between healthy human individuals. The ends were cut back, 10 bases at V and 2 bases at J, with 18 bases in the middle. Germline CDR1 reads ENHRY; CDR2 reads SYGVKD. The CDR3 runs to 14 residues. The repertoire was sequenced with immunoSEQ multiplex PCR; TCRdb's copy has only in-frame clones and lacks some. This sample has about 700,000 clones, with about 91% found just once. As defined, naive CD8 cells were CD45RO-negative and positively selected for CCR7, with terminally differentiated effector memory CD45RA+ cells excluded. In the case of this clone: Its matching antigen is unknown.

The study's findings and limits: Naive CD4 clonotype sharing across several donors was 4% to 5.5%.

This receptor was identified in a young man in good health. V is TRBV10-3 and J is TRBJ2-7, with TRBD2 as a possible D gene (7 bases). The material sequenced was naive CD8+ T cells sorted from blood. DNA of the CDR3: TGTGCCACACACAGGGAGGGACCTACCTACGAGCAGTACTTC. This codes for CATHREGPTYEQYF.